This entry is about one T cell receptor (beta chain). Its antigen is as yet unknown. Regarding treatment: oral pan-JAK inhibitor, 5-10 mg twice daily. Using a FACSAria, the CD4+ and CD8+ T cells were sorted from the PBMCs. Germline V gene data show CDR1 as MNHNS and CDR2 as SASEGT. The J segment lost 7 bases and the V segment lost 2 bases, leaving 16 bases of the junction unmatched. The CDR3 is 17 amino acids. These data originate in a study of CD8+ T cells in alopecia areata. About the study: In an open-label trial, patients got 5 to 10 mg tofacitinib twice daily. The SALT score measured affected scalp surface percentage in treated patients. Whole-study results and caveats: Scalp clonality decreased significantly with tofacitinib, and so did expanded CD8+ clones among the top 100.

As the sequencing template, cDNA was produced by extracting RNA and reverse transcribing it. Profiled with immunoSEQ multiplex PCR; TCRdb holds only in-frame clones, not every one. The sample holds about 200,000 clones, more than 30% seen once. The gene calls are TRBV6-1 and TRBJ2-7; 8 nucleotides agree with TRBD1. Here the sequenced sample was CD4+ T cells sorted from blood, taken at approximately week 31, from a patient treated with tofacitinib. The sequence was obtained from a human donor with alopecia areata. The CDR3 here is CASSEFGSGRGQLEQYF. Written as DNA, the CDR3 is TGTGCCAGCAGTGAATTCGGGAGTGGCAGGGGGCAGCTGGAGCAGTACTTC.